What follows are 13 T cell receptor beta chains derived from one specimen sequenced in a study of blood T cell repertoires in COVID-19 (dated by TCRdb to the early 2020s). Library prep was done by the immunoSEQ multiplex PCR assay. Not all clones reach the TCRdb copy of this immuneACCESS table, which keeps in-frame sequences only. Checked studies attribute under half of the gap to unresolved V genes and leave the rest unexplained. The sample table records fewer than 450,000 clones; 85% to 90% of these occur just once. Just under 7.5% of the sample is taken by the ten largest. Specimen: peripheral blood. Every receptor here comes from a woman aged 70-85 years with COVID-19, enrolled during active disease.

The chain carries TRBV28 and TRBJ1-2; 12 nucleotides agree with TRBD1. Germline-derived CDR1 and CDR2 are MDHEN and SYDVKM. The CDR3 sequence is 16 residues long. The junction had 8 bases not matched to a gene; V was cut back by 5 bases and J by 4 bases. This CDR3 reads CASSPLGTGGGYGYTF. CDR3 bases: TGTGCCAGCAGTCCATTGGGGACAGGGGGCGGCTATGGCTACACCTTC.

This sequence joins TRBV6-5 and TRBJ1-2, with D hard to call. With 6 bases removed from V and 2 bases from J, the gap between germline ends came to 13 bases. In germline, CDR1 is MNHEY, CDR2 SVGAGI. The CDR3 consists of 14 residues. CDR3 nucleotide sequence: TGTGCCAGCAGAGCCGGGTCTACAAACTATGGCTACACCTTC. Amino acids: CASRAGSTNYGYTF.

CDR3 nucleotides: TGTGCCAGCTCCCCCATAATCCGGGTGGGCTACACCTTC. The encoded protein is CASSPIIRVGYTF. The rearrangement joins TRBV11-2 to TRBJ1-2; D not resolved. Trimming pared 8 bases from V and 8 bases from J, leaving 18 bases between. Germline V lookup: CDR1 SGHAT, CDR2 FQNNGV. The CDR3 is made up of 13 amino acids.

This chain joins TRBV7-6 and TRBJ2-5; weak D call: TRBD1 (6 bases). CDR1 is SGHVS and CDR2 is FNYEAQ in the germline V gene. V was clipped by 5 bases and J by 7 bases, with 17 bases between them. The CDR3 runs to 14 residues. CDR3 region: CASSPDSMLGTQYF. Here the CDR3 DNA reads TGTGCCAGCAGCCCGGACAGCATGTTGGGGACCCAGTACTTC. Based on the CDR3 plus reference TRBV7-6 and TRBJ2-5, the full variable domain is GAGVSQSPRYKVTKRGQDVALRCDPISGHVSLYWYRQALGQGPEFLTYFNYEAQQDKSGLPNDRFSAERPEGSISTLTIQRTEQRDSAMYRCASSPDSMLGTQYFGPGTRLLVL.

This sequence joins TRBV28 and TRBJ2-2; TRBD1 matches 7 bases. V was pared by 8 bases and J by 5 bases, with 8 bases of the junction left unmatched. Germline V CDR1 and CDR2: MDHEN, SYDVKM. This CDR3 is 14 amino acids long. CDR3 sequence reads: CASVFTGDTGELFF. The CDR3 nucleotides read TGTGCCAGCGTGTTCACAGGGGATACCGGGGAGCTGTTTTTT.

The chain employs TRBV6-5 and TRBJ2-5, with 8 bases that match TRBD2. After removal of 4 bases from V and 5 bases from J, the junction contained 6 bases not matched to a gene. Germline V gene lookup returns CDR1 MNHEY and CDR2 SVGAGI. The CDR3 spans 14 residues. The CDR3 DNA is TGTGCCAGCAGTTCCCCAGCGGGGGTCGAGACCCAGTACTTC. As protein: CASSSPAGVETQYF.

The chain uses TRBV2 and TRBJ1-5; unclear D gene. CDR3 length equals 15 residues. Between the trimmed V and J ends, which lost 1 base and 2 bases, there was a span of 9 bases. Per the germline V gene, CDR1 is SNHLY and CDR2 is FYNNEI. This CDR3 is CASSEDGLGNQPQHF. The CDR3 region has the DNA TGTGCCAGCAGTGAAGACGGGTTAGGCAATCAGCCCCAGCATTTT.

The chain joins TRBV6-6 to TRBJ1-6; no firm D call. Trimming removed 8 bases from V and 10 bases from J, with 9 bases in between. The CDR3 spans 11 residues. CDR1 MNHNY and CDR2 SVGAGI come from the germline V gene (reference sequence). The CDR3: CASGRESPLHF. In DNA, the CDR3 is TGTGCCAGCGGGAGAGAGTCACCCCTCCACTTT.

The genes are TRBV9 and TRBJ1-5, with D tentatively TRBD1 (6 bases). The germline CDR1 and CDR2 sequences are SGDLS and YYNGEE. The CDR3 sequence is 15 residues long. V gave up 4 bases and J gave up 0 bases, with 11 bases separating them. The CDR3 is CASSPGQSSNQPQHF. The CDR3 DNA reads TGTGCCAGCAGCCCCGGACAGAGTAGCAATCAGCCCCAGCATTTT. The variable domain in full, with the rest retrieved from reference TRBV9 and TRBJ1-5, is DSGVTQTPKHLITATGQRVTLRCSPRSGDLSVYWYQQSLDQGLQFLIQYYNGEERAKGNILERFSAQQFPDLHSELNLSSLELGDSALYFCASSPGQSSNQPQHFGDGTRLSIL.

As regards this clone: An end of the junction differs from the germline gene, which may be a read error. This rearrangement joins TRBV6-5 to TRBJ2-3; 8 bases are shared with TRBD2. This CDR3 comprises 12 residues. The germline gives CDR1 MNHEY, CDR2 SVGAGI. CDR3 loop: CASSYGAGGNIF. The CDR3 bases are TGTGCCAGCAGTTACGGCGCGGGGGGTAACATCTTT.

The chain links TRBV6-5 to TRBJ1-6, with D perhaps TRBD1 (6 bases). Trimming took 4 bases from V and 4 from J, leaving 14 bases between them. The CDR3 spans 16 residues. Per the germline V gene, CDR1 is MNHEY and CDR2 is SVGAGI. The CDR3 nucleotides read TGTGCCAGCAGTTCCCTCCCGGACAGATATAATTCACCCCTCCACTTT. Amino acid sequence: CASSSLPDRYNSPLHF.

The chain combines TRBV3-1 (or the pseudogene TRBV3-2) with TRBJ2-1, with 10 nucleotides matching TRBD2. After removal of 2 bases from V and 9 bases from J, the junction contained 7 bases not matched to a gene. The CDR3 is made up of 15 amino acids. Germline CDR1 and CDR2: LGHDT and YNNKEL (reference sequence). DNA of the CDR3: TGTGCCAGCAGCCAATTCCTAGCGGGGGACGGTGAGCAGTTCTTC. It specifies CASSQFLAGDGEQFF.

The V and J genes are TRBV7-9 and TRBJ1-2, with a weak D call TRBD1 (5 bases). Trimming shortened V by 5 bases and J by 0 bases, and 16 bases separated the two germline ends. The germline gives CDR1 SEHNR, CDR2 FQNEAQ (reference sequence). CDR3 size: 16 residues. The CDR3 DNA follows: TGTGCCAGCAGCCCCCCTCGGGGGACCCCTAACTATGGCTACACCTTC. This sequence encodes CASSPPRGTPNYGYTF.